Listed below are T cell receptor beta chains from one sample, sequenced in a study of cytomegalovirus exposure and HLA in healthy donors. Clones were read by immunoSEQ multiplex PCR, and TCRdb kept only the in-frame ones, dropping some. The sample carries some 240,000 clones, over 80% recorded once. The material sequenced was PBMCs. The receptors come from a woman aged 18-30 years in good health and CMV-seronegative. Both conserved end residues are part of each CDR3. The D gene is left open where the match is weak. Some rows mark clone size as missing; the rest say once, few, many or name a class of expanded clone.

D,V,J,size,CDR3,DNA
TRBD2,TRBV6-5,TRBJ2-7,-,CASSPLAGGQYF,TGTGCCAGCAGTCCCCTAGCGGGGGGCCAGTACTTC
TRBD1,TRBV30,TRBJ2-7,-,CAWTRQGRTYEQYF,TGTGCCTGGACCCGACAGGGACGCACCTACGAGCAGTACTTC
TRBD2,TRBV9,TRBJ2-2,-,CASSSRGGRGGELFF,TGTGCCAGCAGCTCCCGGGGGGGCCGGGGCGGGGAGCTGTTTTTT
TRBD1,TRBV19,TRBJ2-7,-,CASSPAAGTGVYEQYF,TGTGCCAGTAGCCCCGCGGCCGGGACAGGGGTATACGAGCAGTACTTC
-,TRBV11-3,TRBJ2-7,-,CASSLGGGDHHEQYF,TGTGCCAGCAGCTTAGGTGGCGGGGATCACCACGAGCAGTACTTC
TRBD1,TRBV11-3,TRBJ2-2,-,CASSLALQGAAGELFF,TGTGCCAGCAGCTTAGCTCTACAGGGGGCCGCCGGGGAGCTGTTTTTT
TRBD1,TRBV9,TRBJ2-4,-,CASSLGTGGTKNIQYF,TGTGCCAGCAGCCTCGGGACAGGGGGGACCAAAAACATTCAGTACTTC
-,TRBV6-6,TRBJ1-2,-,CASGLGRSLITYGYTF,TGTGCCAGCGGCCTGGGGCGGAGTCTTATAACCTATGGCTACACCTTC
-,TRBV27,TRBJ2-3,-,CASSSPVRGPADTQYF,TGTGCCAGCAGTTCCCCGGTGCGGGGACCGGCAGATACGCAGTATTTT
-,TRBV4-2,TRBJ1-4,few,CASSSLGRTTNEKLFF,TGTGCCAGCAGCTCCTTAGGACGGACAACTAATGAAAAACTGTTTTTT
TRBD1,TRBV27,TRBJ1-6,-,CASSRGVGRGEDTLHF,TGTGCCAGCAGCCGTGGGGTGGGCAGGGGGGAGGATACGCTCCACTTT
-,TRBV15,TRBJ2-6,-,CATSSRAGANVLTF,TGTGCCACCAGCTCCCGCGCCGGGGCCAACGTCCTGACTTTC
-,TRBV13,TRBJ2-7,-,CASSLDRDGSYEQYF,TGTGCCAGCAGCTTAGACAGGGACGGGAGCTACGAGCAGTACTTC
-,TRBV5-1,TRBJ2-1,-,CASSYPGRYNEQFF,TGCGCCAGCAGCTATCCGGGAAGGTACAATGAGCAGTTCTTC
TRBD2,TRBV2,TRBJ2-1,-,CASKNAGGIFEQFF,TGTGCCAGCAAAAACGCGGGGGGCATCTTCGAGCAGTTCTTC
TRBD1,TRBV2,TRBJ1-2,few,CASTTQTGGVYTF,TGTGCCAGCACCACTCAGACAGGGGGAGTCTACACCTTC
-,TRBV7-6,TRBJ2-2,-,CASKVNTGELFF,TGTGCCAGCAAAGTAAACACCGGGGAGCTGTTTTTT
-,TRBV25-1,TRBJ2-7,-,CASSEWGEKAYEQYF,TGTGCCAGCAGTGAATGGGGAGAAAAAGCCTACGAGCAGTACTTC
TRBD1,TRBV19,TRBJ2-6,-,CASSPFGTARTGANVLTF,TGTGCCAGTAGTCCCTTCGGGACAGCGAGAACTGGGGCCAACGTCCTGACTTTC
TRBD1,TRBV2,TRBJ2-5,-,CAGAWDRGKQETQYF,TGTGCCGGCGCCTGGGACAGGGGAAAGCAAGAGACCCAGTACTTC
TRBD2,TRBV5-4,TRBJ2-1,-,CASSLASGVYNEQFF,TGTGCCAGCAGCTTGGCTAGCGGGGTTTACAATGAGCAGTTCTTC
-,TRBV6-5,TRBJ2-7,-,CASKRDYEQYF,TGTGCCAGCAAGAGGGACTACGAGCAGTACTTC
-,TRBV6-6,TRBJ1-5,few,CASTPFGGGRNQPQHF,TGTGCCAGCACTCCCTTCGGGGGGGGGAGGAATCAGCCCCAGCATTTT
-,TRBV30,TRBJ1-2,-,CAWKGRGDGYTF,TGTGCCTGGAAGGGGAGGGGGGATGGCTACACCTTC
-,TRBV18,TRBJ2-7,few,CASSKQGDEQYF,TGTGCCAGCTCCAAACAGGGTGACGAGCAGTACTTC
-,TRBV4-1,TRBJ2-7,-,CASSQDRSPAGYEQYF,TGCGCCAGCAGCCAAGATAGATCCCCGGCAGGCTACGAGCAGTACTTC
TRBD1,TRBV28,TRBJ1-2,-,CASRPGGHPYGYTF,TGTGCCAGCAGGCCAGGGGGACACCCGTATGGCTACACCTTC
-,TRBV2,TRBJ1-2,-,CASSGQRGSYGYTF,TGTGCCAGCAGTGGGCAGAGGGGATCCTATGGCTACACCTTC
TRBD1,TRBV29-1,TRBJ1-2,-,CSVESPGQDYGYTF,TGCAGCGTTGAATCCCCGGGACAGGACTATGGCTACACCTTC
-,TRBV11-1,TRBJ1-1,-,CASSRLDSTEAFF,TGTGCCAGCAGTCGACTCGACAGCACTGAAGCTTTCTTT
-,TRBV7-3,TRBJ2-7,-,CASSLTGQSYEQYF,TGTGCCAGCAGCTTAACGGGCCAAAGCTACGAGCAGTACTTC
TRBD2,TRBV7-6,TRBJ2-1,-,CASSLVAGGPSYNEQFF,TGTGCCAGCAGCTTAGTAGCGGGAGGGCCTAGCTACAATGAGCAGTTCTTC
TRBD1,TRBV25-1,TRBJ2-7,-,CASRGDRYYEQYF,TGTGCCAGCAGGGGGGACAGGTACTACGAGCAGTACTTC
-,TRBV4-2,TRBJ1-4,-,CASSQDTGRELFF,TGTGCCAGCAGCCAAGATACCGGGAGGGAACTGTTTTTT
TRBD1,TRBV9,TRBJ2-3,-,CASSVDGQGWTDTQYF,TGTGCCAGCAGCGTAGACGGACAGGGATGGACAGATACGCAGTATTTT
TRBD1,TRBV19,TRBJ2-7,-,CASSTPGQTYEQYF,TGTGCCAGTAGTACACCGGGACAGACCTACGAGCAGTACTTC
-,TRBV5-1,TRBJ1-4,-,CASSPGATNEKLFF,TGCGCCAGCAGCCCCGGAGCCACTAATGAAAAACTGTTTTTT
-,TRBV29-1,TRBJ2-7,once,CSVGGDREQYF,TGCAGCGTTGGGGGTGATCGCGAGCAGTACTTC
-,TRBV27,TRBJ1-1,-,CASNKDRGYPMEAFF,TGTGCCAGCAATAAGGACAGAGGCTACCCTATGGAAGCTTTCTTT
TRBD1,TRBV10-3,TRBJ2-1,-,CAISALGQGGDNEQFF,TGTGCCATCAGTGCCCTCGGACAGGGTGGGGACAATGAGCAGTTCTTC
-,TRBV7-3,TRBJ2-2,-,CASSQQETINTGELFF,TGTGCCAGCAGCCAACAAGAGACAATAAACACCGGGGAGCTGTTTTTT
-,TRBV20-1,TRBJ1-2,once,CSAPDQGGYTF,TGCAGTGCTCCCGATCAAGGTGGCTACACCTTC
-,TRBV7-6,TRBJ1-2,few,CASSASGMANHGYTF,TGTGCCAGCAGCGCCTCAGGGATGGCCAATCATGGCTACACCTTC
-,TRBV4-1,TRBJ1-1,few,CASSQGLSNTEAFF,TGCGCCAGCAGCCAAGGGTTGTCGAACACTGAAGCTTTCTTT
-,TRBV25-1,TRBJ2-3,-,CASSDHTQYF,TGTGCCAGCAGTGATCATACGCAGTATTTT
-,TRBV5-1,TRBJ2-3,-,CASSSETGTDTQYF,TGCGCCAGCAGCTCGGAAACGGGCACAGATACGCAGTATTTT
-,TRBV19,TRBJ1-2,-,CASSGGGPLNYGYTF,TGTGCCAGTAGTGGGGGGGGACCCCTTAACTATGGCTACACCTTC
-,TRBV25-1,TRBJ1-1,-,CASSESTGFTEAFF,TGTGCCAGCAGTGAATCAACAGGGTTCACTGAAGCTTTCTTT
-,TRBV11-2,TRBJ2-1,-,CASSPQSHGAGNEQFF,TGTGCCAGCAGCCCCCAATCCCACGGAGCGGGCAATGAGCAGTTCTTC
-,TRBV19,TRBJ2-1,-,CASSIRDIYNEQFF,TGTGCCAGTAGTATCCGGGACATCTACAATGAGCAGTTCTTC
TRBD1,TRBV4-1,TRBJ1-5,-,CASSPTGGNQPQHF,TGCGCCAGCAGCCCGACAGGGGGGAATCAGCCCCAGCATTTT